The present T cell receptor beta chain was sequenced within a study of shared clonotypes between healthy human individuals. Study-wide context: The people who gave samples were two women and three men aged 18 to 49. Researchers assigned three CD4 naive, three CD4 memory, two CD8 naive and one CD8 memory plate to each donor. Study results and caveats: Clonotypes that were shared across a few donors made up around 4.6% of naive CD4 clonotypes.

Germline-derived CDR1 and CDR2 are SNHLY and FYNNEI. V was cut by 1 base and J by 1 base, with 8 bases left in between. The CDR3 is 14 residues long. The CD4+ fraction was divided into a CD45RA+ naive subset and a CD45RA-negative memory subset. Sequencing used immunoSEQ multiplex PCR; TCRdb keeps in-frame clones, though not all of them. The sample shows more than 2,000,000 clones, approximately 94% of them seen only once. Turning to this clone: Its antigen is undetermined.

The V call is TRBV2, the J call TRBJ2-7; D is uncertain. Specimen: naive CD4+ T cells sorted from blood. The subset was: CD45RA+ positively selected. The origin of this receptor is a man between 18 and 35 years old in good health. CDR3 sequence: CASSEGALSYEQYF. CDR3 coding DNA: TGTGCCAGCAGTGAAGGGGCCTTATCCTACGAGCAGTACTTC.